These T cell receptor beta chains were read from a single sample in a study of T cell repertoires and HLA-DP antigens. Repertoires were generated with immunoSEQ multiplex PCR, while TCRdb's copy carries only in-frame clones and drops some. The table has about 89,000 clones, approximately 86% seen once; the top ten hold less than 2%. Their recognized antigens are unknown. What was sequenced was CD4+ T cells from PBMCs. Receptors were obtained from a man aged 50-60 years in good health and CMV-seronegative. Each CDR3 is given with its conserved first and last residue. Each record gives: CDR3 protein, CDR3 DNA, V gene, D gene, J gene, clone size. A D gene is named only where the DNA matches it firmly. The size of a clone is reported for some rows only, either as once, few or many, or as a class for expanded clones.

CASSLLAGVSTDTQYF,TGTGCCAGCAGCTTATTAGCGGGCGTTAGCACAGATACGCAGTATTTT,TRBV7-8,TRBD2,TRBJ2-3,-
CASRVQQGGTEAFF,TGTGCCAGCAGAGTCCAACAGGGAGGAACTGAAGCTTTCTTT,TRBV2,-,TRBJ1-1,-
CASSPLAGGNEQFF,TGTGCCAGCTCACCGCTAGCGGGAGGGAATGAGCAGTTCTTC,TRBV18,TRBD2,TRBJ2-1,-
CASSPTGQTRTDTQYF,TGTGCCAGCAGCCCCACGGGGCAAACCCGCACAGATACGCAGTATTTT,TRBV7-2,-,TRBJ2-3,-
CASSRTGSAYGYTF,TGTGCCAGCAGTAGAACAGGGTCGGCTTATGGCTACACCTTC,TRBV27,-,TRBJ1-2,once
CASPLAAGELFF,TGTGCCTCCCCCCTTGCGGCCGGGGAGCTGTTTTTT,TRBV30,-,TRBJ2-2,-
CASSAGFQPQHF,TGTGCCAGCAGTGCAGGGTTTCAGCCCCAGCATTTT,TRBV6-1,-,TRBJ1-5,-
CASSTEPYTGELFF,TGTGCCAGCAGCACAGAACCTTACACCGGGGAGCTGTTTTTT,TRBV7-6,-,TRBJ2-2,-
CASSGVEGLYEQYF,TGTGCCAGCTCAGGGGTGGAAGGACTCTACGAGCAGTACTTC,TRBV18,-,TRBJ2-7,-
CASSTTGGTGELFF,TGTGCCAGTAGTACGACAGGGGGCACCGGGGAGCTGTTTTTT,TRBV19,TRBD1,TRBJ2-2,-
CASSQGLNEQFF,TGTGCCAGCAGCCAGGGACTCAATGAGCAGTTCTTC,TRBV7-2,-,TRBJ2-1,once
CASSVEGAKAFF,TGTGCCAGCAGCGTAGAGGGGGCCAAGGCTTTCTTT,TRBV9,TRBD1,TRBJ1-1,few
CASSFMNRGLGGEKLFF,TGTGCCAGCAGCTTCATGAACAGGGGGCTGGGAGGGGAAAAACTGTTTTTT,TRBV7-2,TRBD1,TRBJ1-4,-
CASSQGAIEQFF,TGCGCCAGCAGCCAAGGGGCAATCGAGCAGTTCTTC,TRBV4-1,-,TRBJ2-1,-
CASSRLSGRADGEQYF,TGTGCCAGCAGTCGACTTAGCGGGAGGGCCGATGGCGAGCAGTACTTC,TRBV27,TRBD2,TRBJ2-7,-
CASSYVTVSSGNTIYF,TGTGCCAGCAGTTACGTGACGGTGAGCTCTGGAAACACCATATATTTT,TRBV6-5,-,TRBJ1-3,-
CAWTLPGQYEQYF,TGTGCCTGGACCCTCCCCGGACAGTACGAGCAGTACTTC,TRBV30,-,TRBJ2-7,-
CAWSGQGAWGNQPQHF,TGTGCCTGGAGTGGACAGGGGGCATGGGGCAATCAGCCCCAGCATTTT,TRBV30,TRBD1,TRBJ1-5,-
CASSWGGAGPNTGELFF,TGCGCCAGCAGCTGGGGGGGAGCGGGACCGAACACCGGGGAGCTGTTTTTT,TRBV4-3,TRBD2,TRBJ2-2,-
CASSDPGTNSYEQYF,TGTGCCAGCAGTGACCCCGGGACAAACTCCTACGAGCAGTACTTC,TRBV28,-,TRBJ2-7,once
CASSQAQQTNTEAFF,TGCGCCAGCAGCCAAGCCCAGCAGACTAACACTGAAGCTTTCTTT,TRBV4-1,-,TRBJ1-1,-
CASSPATASYNEQFF,TGTGCCAGCTCACCCGCGACGGCCTCCTACAATGAGCAGTTCTTC,TRBV18,-,TRBJ2-1,-
CASSLQGQSNTGELFF,TGTGCCAGCAGTTTACAGGGACAGTCGAACACCGGGGAGCTGTTTTTT,TRBV6-4,TRBD1,TRBJ2-2,few
CASSPPTDTQYF,TGCGCCAGCAGCCCCCCCACAGATACGCAGTATTTT,TRBV5-1,-,TRBJ2-3,-
CASSYSRLGNEQFF,TGTGCCAGCAGTTACTCGAGACTAGGCAATGAGCAGTTCTTC,TRBV6-6,-,TRBJ2-1,once
CASSRLEASGSNIYEQYF,TGCGCCAGCAGCCGCCTGGAGGCTAGCGGGAGTAATATCTACGAGCAGTACTTC,TRBV4-1,TRBD2,TRBJ2-7,-
CASSVSTGAQGGNTIYF,TGTGCCAGCAGCGTTTCGACAGGGGCGCAGGGCGGAAACACCATATATTTT,TRBV9,TRBD1,TRBJ1-3,-
CASSLRVGPGGGTEAFF,TGTGCCAGCAGTTTACGCGTCGGGCCCGGTGGGGGAACTGAAGCTTTCTTT,TRBV28,-,TRBJ1-1,-
CASNPTVSNQPQHF,TGTGCCAGTAACCCGACAGTCAGCAATCAGCCCCAGCATTTT,TRBV19,-,TRBJ1-5,-
CASSQLQGNEQYF,TGTGCCAGCAGCCAGCTGCAGGGGAACGAGCAGTACTTC,TRBV11-3,-,TRBJ2-7,-
CASSLLGRSSGANVLTF,TGTGCCAGCAGTCTACTTGGACGGAGCTCTGGGGCCAACGTCCTGACTTTC,TRBV2,-,TRBJ2-6,once
CASSGWDTEKLFF,TGTGCCAGCAGCGGCTGGGACACTGAAAAACTGTTTTTT,TRBV7-2,-,TRBJ1-4,-
CASIPGQVGSYEQYF,TGCGCCAGCATCCCGGGACAGGTTGGCTCCTACGAGCAGTACTTC,TRBV5-1,TRBD1,TRBJ2-7,-
CASSLAVASYEQYF,TGTGCCAGCAGCTTAGCCGTCGCCTCCTACGAGCAGTACTTC,TRBV7-9,-,TRBJ2-7,-
CASSERDRDHEQYF,TGTGCCAGCAGTGAAAGGGACAGGGACCACGAGCAGTACTTC,TRBV6-1,TRBD1,TRBJ2-7,-
CASSETSGSNNEQFF,TGTGCCAGCAGCGAGACTAGCGGGAGCAACAATGAGCAGTTCTTC,TRBV7-2,TRBD2,TRBJ2-1,-
CASKALGYTF,TGTGCCAGCAAGGCGCTCGGCTACACCTTC,TRBV28,-,TRBJ1-2,-
CASRGTGSYEQYF,TGTGCCAGCCGAGGGACAGGGTCCTACGAGCAGTACTTC,TRBV6-6,TRBD1,TRBJ2-7,-
CASSEGGSSSEKLFF,TGTGCCAGCAGTGAAGGAGGGTCCTCATCTGAAAAACTGTTTTTT,TRBV6-1,-,TRBJ1-4,-
CASSLTGTGAGYGYTF,TGTGCCAGCAGCTTAACCGGGACAGGAGCAGGGTATGGCTACACCTTC,TRBV7-2,TRBD1,TRBJ1-2,-
CASTGTSGSGELFF,TGTGCCAGTACCGGGACTAGCGGGTCCGGGGAGCTGTTTTTT,TRBV9,TRBD2,TRBJ2-2,-
CASSFIGQINYGYTF,TGTGCCAGCAGCTTTATTGGACAGATCAACTATGGCTACACCTTC,TRBV7-9,-,TRBJ1-2,-
CASSEWGLGTGELFF,TGTGCCAGCAGTGAATGGGGACTAGGGACCGGGGAGCTGTTTTTT,TRBV6-1,TRBD2,TRBJ2-2,-
CASRPMSSYNEQFF,TGTGCCAGCAGGCCAATGAGCTCCTACAATGAGCAGTTCTTC,TRBV2,-,TRBJ2-1,-
CASRGLGGKKYF,TGTGCCAGCAGGGGACTAGGAGGGAAAAAGTACTTC,TRBV28,TRBD2,TRBJ2-7,-
CASSRDRGNTGELFF,TGTGCCAGCAGCCGAGACAGGGGAAACACCGGGGAGCTGTTTTTT,TRBV6-5,TRBD1,TRBJ2-2,-